Listed below are T cell receptor beta chains from one sample, sequenced in a study of CD8 T cells in Susac syndrome. One entry per CDR3 protein, called by TCRdb with MiXCR from the immunoSEQ multiplex PCR reads. The sample lists about 47,000 distinct CDR3 sequences, 90% to 95% occurring once. Sequenced sample: CD8+ T cells from PBMCs. These receptors all come from a human donor in good health. CDR3s include the opening cysteine and the closing phenylalanine or tryptophan. Fields, in order: clone size, D gene, V gene, J gene, CDR3 protein, CDR3 DNA. A D gene is named only where the DNA matches it firmly. Some rows mark clone size as missing; the rest say once, few, many or name a class of expanded clone.

abundance: .
d_gene: TRBD1
v_gene: TRBV5-1
j_gene: TRBJ2-7
CDR3aa: CASRAGTGYEQYF
CDR3nt: TGCGCCAGCAGGGCCGGGACAGGCTACGAGCAGTACTTC

abundance: .
d_gene: .
v_gene: TRBV12-3/TRBV12-4
j_gene: TRBJ2-3
CDR3aa: CASSYLVRDTQYF
CDR3nt: TGTGCCAGCAGTTATTTGGTGCGAGATACGCAGTATTTT

abundance: .
d_gene: TRBD2
v_gene: TRBV10-2
j_gene: TRBJ2-7
CDR3aa: CASSDREGPYEQYF
CDR3nt: TGCGCCAGCAGTGACCGGGAGGGACCCTACGAGCAGTACTTC

abundance: .
d_gene: TRBD2
v_gene: TRBV3-1
j_gene: TRBJ2-7
CDR3aa: CASSQVLAGYYEQYF
CDR3nt: TGTGCCAGCAGCCAAGTCCTAGCGGGATACTACGAGCAGTACTTC

abundance: .
d_gene: .
v_gene: TRBV5-1
j_gene: TRBJ2-1
CDR3aa: CASSLLGVAPDEQFF
CDR3nt: TGCGCCAGCAGCCTACTCGGGGTAGCGCCCGATGAGCAGTTCTTC

abundance: .
d_gene: TRBD1
v_gene: TRBV4-1
j_gene: TRBJ1-1
CDR3aa: CASSQDTGQGHTEAFF
CDR3nt: TGCGCCAGCAGCCAAGATACGGGACAGGGGCACACTGAAGCTTTCTTT

abundance: .
d_gene: TRBD2
v_gene: TRBV30
j_gene: TRBJ2-2
CDR3aa: CAWKTEREIAGELFF
CDR3nt: TGTGCCTGGAAAACAGAGCGGGAGATCGCCGGGGAGCTGTTTTTT

abundance: .
d_gene: TRBD1
v_gene: TRBV27
j_gene: TRBJ1-2
CDR3aa: CASSLSRQGAPYGYTF
CDR3nt: TGTGCCAGCAGTTTATCCCGACAGGGGGCCCCTTATGGCTACACCTTC

abundance: .
d_gene: TRBD2
v_gene: TRBV3-1
j_gene: TRBJ2-1
CDR3aa: CASSRSGTSLLREQFF
CDR3nt: TGTGCCAGCAGCCGCTCCGGGACTAGCCTACTCAGGGAGCAGTTCTTC

abundance: .
d_gene: TRBD1
v_gene: TRBV7-6
j_gene: TRBJ2-2
CDR3aa: CASSLGTGANTGELFF
CDR3nt: TGTGCCAGCAGCTTGGGGACAGGGGCAAACACCGGGGAGCTGTTTTTT

abundance: .
d_gene: TRBD1
v_gene: TRBV13
j_gene: TRBJ2-3
CDR3aa: CASSPPVGQGATDTQYF
CDR3nt: TGTGCCAGCAGCCCCCCGGTCGGCCAGGGGGCCACAGATACGCAGTATTTT

abundance: .
d_gene: TRBD2
v_gene: TRBV12-3/TRBV12-4
j_gene: TRBJ2-7
CDR3aa: CASSFIGGATGTPSLKSSYEQYF
CDR3nt: TGTGCCAGCAGTTTTATCGGGGGGGCAACCGGGACCCCTAGTTTAAAGTCCTCTTACGAGCAGTACTTC

abundance: .
d_gene: TRBD2
v_gene: TRBV4-3
j_gene: TRBJ2-1
CDR3aa: CASSQKTPLAAPSTYNEQFF
CDR3nt: TGCGCCAGCAGCCAGAAGACGCCACTAGCGGCGCCGTCGACCTACAATGAGCAGTTCTTC

abundance: .
d_gene: TRBD2
v_gene: TRBV6-5
j_gene: TRBJ2-3
CDR3aa: CASSYSPSGNPDTQYF
CDR3nt: TGTGCCAGCAGTTACTCTCCTAGCGGGAACCCAGATACGCAGTATTTT

abundance: .
d_gene: TRBD2
v_gene: TRBV9
j_gene: TRBJ2-5
CDR3aa: CASSAGAGGPGETQYF
CDR3nt: TGTGCCAGCAGCGCTGGAGCGGGAGGGCCGGGAGAGACCCAGTACTTC

abundance: .
d_gene: .
v_gene: TRBV7-2
j_gene: TRBJ2-7
CDR3aa: CASSFRRDLSYEQYF
CDR3nt: TGTGCCAGCAGCTTTAGGAGGGACCTCTCCTACGAGCAGTACTTC

abundance: .
d_gene: .
v_gene: TRBV7-9
j_gene: TRBJ2-5
CDR3aa: CASSLRVGKQETQYF
CDR3nt: TGTGCCAGCAGCTTGAGGGTAGGGAAACAAGAGACCCAGTACTTC

abundance: .
d_gene: TRBD1
v_gene: TRBV7-9
j_gene: TRBJ1-2
CDR3aa: CASSLYRGAGYTF
CDR3nt: TGTGCCAGCAGCTTATACAGGGGGGCTGGCTACACCTTC

abundance: once
d_gene: TRBD2
v_gene: TRBV6-6
j_gene: TRBJ2-2
CDR3aa: CASSFSGRSTGELFF
CDR3nt: TGTGCCAGCAGTTTTAGCGGGCGAAGCACCGGGGAGCTGTTTTTT

abundance: .
d_gene: TRBD1
v_gene: TRBV6-2/TRBV6-3
j_gene: TRBJ2-1
CDR3aa: CASSYPTGPSYNEQFF
CDR3nt: TGTGCCAGCAGTTACCCGACAGGGCCCTCCTACAATGAGCAGTTCTTC

abundance: .
d_gene: TRBD1
v_gene: TRBV25-1
j_gene: TRBJ1-4
CDR3aa: CASSGRTGLIATNEKLFF
CDR3nt: TGTGCCAGCAGTGGTCGGACAGGGCTTATTGCAACTAATGAAAAACTGTTTTTT

abundance: .
d_gene: .
v_gene: TRBV6-2/TRBV6-3
j_gene: TRBJ2-2
CDR3aa: CASSPNAVRPGELFF
CDR3nt: TGTGCCAGCAGTCCCAATGCGGTACGACCCGGGGAGCTGTTTTTT

abundance: .
d_gene: .
v_gene: TRBV14
j_gene: TRBJ1-1
CDR3aa: CASGDLKGPLVTEAFF
CDR3nt: TGTGCCAGCGGGGACCTCAAGGGACCTTTGGTCACTGAAGCTTTCTTT

abundance: .
d_gene: TRBD1
v_gene: TRBV7-9
j_gene: TRBJ1-4
CDR3aa: CASSRTGEEEKLFF
CDR3nt: TGTGCCAGCAGCCGGACAGGGGAAGAAGAAAAACTGTTTTTT

abundance: once
d_gene: .
v_gene: TRBV29-1
j_gene: TRBJ2-1
CDR3aa: CSVPRGLASINEQFF
CDR3nt: TGCAGCGTTCCCAGAGGGCTAGCTAGTATCAATGAGCAGTTCTTC

abundance: .
d_gene: .
v_gene: TRBV9
j_gene: TRBJ1-2
CDR3aa: CASSPSRRDYYGYTF
CDR3nt: TGTGCCAGCAGCCCCTCGAGAAGGGACTACTATGGCTACACCTTC

abundance: .
d_gene: TRBD1
v_gene: TRBV18
j_gene: TRBJ2-7
CDR3aa: CASSTRGQGFDEQYF
CDR3nt: TGTGCCAGCTCAACCAGGGGACAGGGGTTTGACGAGCAGTACTTC

abundance: .
d_gene: TRBD1
v_gene: TRBV7-9
j_gene: TRBJ2-7
CDR3aa: CASSSGTGGPYEQYF
CDR3nt: TGTGCCAGCAGTTCCGGGACAGGGGGGCCCTACGAGCAGTACTTC

abundance: once
d_gene: TRBD2
v_gene: TRBV6-2/TRBV6-3
j_gene: TRBJ2-1
CDR3aa: CASTYYSGRAGGEQFF
CDR3nt: TGTGCCAGCACCTACTATAGCGGGAGGGCCGGAGGTGAGCAGTTCTTC

abundance: .
d_gene: .
v_gene: TRBV7-9
j_gene: TRBJ2-1
CDR3aa: CASSLVLVGEFF
CDR3nt: TGTGCCAGCAGCTTAGTTCTCGTCGGAGAGTTCTTC

abundance: .
d_gene: TRBD2
v_gene: TRBV4-1
j_gene: TRBJ2-5
CDR3aa: CASSQGPAWRESSETQYF
CDR3nt: TGCGCCAGCAGCCAAGGTCCGGCCTGGCGGGAGAGCTCGGAGACCCAGTACTTC

abundance: .
d_gene: TRBD1
v_gene: TRBV20-1
j_gene: TRBJ2-7
CDR3aa: CSARDQGGSYEQYF
CDR3nt: TGCAGTGCTAGAGATCAAGGGGGCAGCTACGAGCAGTACTTC

abundance: once
d_gene: TRBD2
v_gene: TRBV19
j_gene: TRBJ2-1
CDR3aa: CASSRTSGRAGEQFF
CDR3nt: TGTGCCAGTAGTCGTACTAGCGGGAGGGCAGGTGAGCAGTTCTTC

abundance: .
d_gene: TRBD2
v_gene: TRBV27
j_gene: TRBJ2-7
CDR3aa: CASSPRDYVYEQYF
CDR3nt: TGTGCCAGCAGTCCCCGGGACTACGTATACGAGCAGTACTTC

abundance: .
d_gene: TRBD1
v_gene: TRBV4-1
j_gene: TRBJ1-1
CDR3aa: CASSQGTGTLNTEAFF
CDR3nt: TGCGCCAGCAGCCAAGGGACAGGTACATTGAACACTGAAGCTTTCTTT

abundance: .
d_gene: .
v_gene: TRBV29-1
j_gene: TRBJ1-5
CDR3aa: CSATTYGAHNQPQHF
CDR3nt: TGCAGCGCCACCACGTACGGGGCCCACAATCAGCCCCAGCATTTT

abundance: .
d_gene: .
v_gene: TRBV20-1
j_gene: TRBJ2-1
CDR3aa: CSARAREPIEQFF
CDR3nt: TGCAGTGCTAGAGCCCGGGAACCAATTGAGCAGTTCTTC

abundance: .
d_gene: TRBD2
v_gene: TRBV19
j_gene: TRBJ2-7
CDR3aa: CASSIGGGFEQYF
CDR3nt: TGTGCCAGTAGTATAGGGGGGGGATTCGAGCAGTACTTC

abundance: .
d_gene: .
v_gene: TRBV13
j_gene: TRBJ1-1
CDR3aa: CASSGRLASMNTEAFF
CDR3nt: TGTGCCAGCTCCGGCAGACTAGCTTCTATGAACACTGAAGCTTTCTTT

abundance: once
d_gene: .
v_gene: TRBV12-3/TRBV12-4
j_gene: TRBJ2-2
CDR3aa: CASSLGWLVANTGELFF
CDR3nt: TGTGCCAGCAGTTTAGGTTGGCTTGTCGCGAACACCGGGGAGCTGTTTTTT

abundance: .
d_gene: TRBD2
v_gene: TRBV19
j_gene: TRBJ2-7
CDR3aa: CASSISGRSSYEQYF
CDR3nt: TGTGCCAGTAGTATCAGCGGGAGGAGCTCCTACGAGCAGTACTTC

abundance: .
d_gene: .
v_gene: TRBV4-1
j_gene: TRBJ2-7
CDR3aa: CASSQSRDGGGYEQYF
CDR3nt: TGCGCCAGCAGCCAATCCCGGGACGGAGGAGGTTACGAGCAGTACTTC

abundance: .
d_gene: TRBD2
v_gene: TRBV20-1
j_gene: TRBJ2-3
CDR3aa: CSGNLAGRGTDTQYF
CDR3nt: TGCAGTGGAAATCTAGCGGGAAGGGGCACAGATACGCAGTATTTT

abundance: .
d_gene: .
v_gene: TRBV20-1
j_gene: TRBJ2-2
CDR3aa: CSALDREGTGELFF
CDR3nt: TGCAGTGCCCTGGACAGGGAGGGCACCGGGGAGCTGTTTTTT

abundance: once
d_gene: TRBD1
v_gene: TRBV19
j_gene: TRBJ2-7
CDR3aa: CASSIGTGNYEQYF
CDR3nt: TGTGCCAGTAGTATAGGGACAGGGAACTACGAGCAGTACTTC

abundance: few
d_gene: .
v_gene: TRBV6-1
j_gene: TRBJ2-1
CDR3aa: CASSSGQVPNEQFF
CDR3nt: TGTGCCAGCAGTTCGGGACAAGTTCCCAATGAGCAGTTCTTC

abundance: .
d_gene: .
v_gene: TRBV14
j_gene: TRBJ1-5
CDR3aa: CASSPAFNQPQHF
CDR3nt: TGTGCCAGCAGCCCCGCTTTCAATCAGCCCCAGCATTTT

abundance: few
d_gene: TRBD2
v_gene: TRBV19
j_gene: TRBJ2-7
CDR3aa: CASSMRGLAGAYEQYF
CDR3nt: TGTGCCAGTAGTATGCGGGGACTAGCGGGAGCCTACGAGCAGTACTTC

abundance: .
d_gene: .
v_gene: TRBV13
j_gene: TRBJ2-3
CDR3aa: CASSRITDTQYF
CDR3nt: TGTGCCAGCAGCCGGATCACAGATACGCAGTATTTT

abundance: .
d_gene: TRBD1
v_gene: TRBV12-3/TRBV12-4
j_gene: TRBJ2-5
CDR3aa: CASSSPPDRAGIQYF
CDR3nt: TGTGCCAGCAGTTCCCCTCCGGACAGGGCAGGGATCCAGTACTTC

abundance: once
d_gene: .
v_gene: TRBV3-1
j_gene: TRBJ2-5
CDR3aa: CASSQDPSPQETQYF
CDR3nt: TGTGCCAGCAGCCAAGATCCCAGTCCGCAAGAGACCCAGTACTTC

abundance: .
d_gene: TRBD1
v_gene: TRBV5-6
j_gene: TRBJ1-1
CDR3aa: CASAAGQGMNTEAFF
CDR3nt: TGTGCCAGCGCCGCGGGACAGGGTATGAACACTGAAGCTTTCTTT